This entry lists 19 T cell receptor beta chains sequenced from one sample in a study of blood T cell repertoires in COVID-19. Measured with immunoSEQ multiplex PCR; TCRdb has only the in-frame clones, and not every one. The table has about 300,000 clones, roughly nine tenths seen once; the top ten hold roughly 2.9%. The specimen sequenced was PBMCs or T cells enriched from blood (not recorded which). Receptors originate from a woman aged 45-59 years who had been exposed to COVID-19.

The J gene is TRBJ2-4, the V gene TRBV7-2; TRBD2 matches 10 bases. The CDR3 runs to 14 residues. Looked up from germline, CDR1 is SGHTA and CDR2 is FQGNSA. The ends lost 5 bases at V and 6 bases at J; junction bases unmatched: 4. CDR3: CASSPAGGPNIQYF. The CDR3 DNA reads TGTGCCAGCAGCCCAGCGGGGGGGCCAAACATTCAGTACTTC.

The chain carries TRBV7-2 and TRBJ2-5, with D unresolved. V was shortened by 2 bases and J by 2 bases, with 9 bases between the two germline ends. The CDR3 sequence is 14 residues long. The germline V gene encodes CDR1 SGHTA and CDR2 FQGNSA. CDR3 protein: CASSLSSGQETQYF. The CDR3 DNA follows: TGTGCCAGCAGCTTATCATCAGGACAAGAGACCCAGTACTTC.

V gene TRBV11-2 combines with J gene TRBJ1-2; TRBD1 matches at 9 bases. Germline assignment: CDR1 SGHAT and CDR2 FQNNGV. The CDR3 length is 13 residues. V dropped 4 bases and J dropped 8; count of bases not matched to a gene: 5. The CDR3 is CASSWTGERGYTF. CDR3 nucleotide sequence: TGTGCCAGCAGCTGGACAGGGGAGAGAGGCTACACCTTC.

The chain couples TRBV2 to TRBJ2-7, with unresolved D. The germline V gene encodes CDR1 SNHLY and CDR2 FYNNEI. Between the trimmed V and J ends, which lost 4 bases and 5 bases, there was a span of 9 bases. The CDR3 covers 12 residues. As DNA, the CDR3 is TGTGCCAGCAGTGTCACTTATCACGAGCAGTACTTC. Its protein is CASSVTYHEQYF.

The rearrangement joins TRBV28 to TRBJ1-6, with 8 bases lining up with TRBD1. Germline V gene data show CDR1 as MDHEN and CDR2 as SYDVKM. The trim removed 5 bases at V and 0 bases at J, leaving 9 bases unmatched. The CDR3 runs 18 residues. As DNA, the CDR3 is TGTGCCAGCAGTAGGGGGACAGGCTCCAGCTCCTATAATTCACCCCTCCACTTT. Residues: CASSRGTGSSSYNSPLHF.

The CDR3 sequence is CASSNQLGGPYEQYF. As DNA, the CDR3 is TGTGCCAGCAGTAACCAGCTGGGGGGGCCGTACGAGCAGTACTTC. V is TRBV6-5 and J is TRBJ2-7, with D possibly being TRBD2 (7 bases). Germline CDR1 is MNHEY and CDR2 is SVGAGI. There are 15 residues in the CDR3. Trimming removed 5 bases from V and 4 bases from J, with 18 bases in between.

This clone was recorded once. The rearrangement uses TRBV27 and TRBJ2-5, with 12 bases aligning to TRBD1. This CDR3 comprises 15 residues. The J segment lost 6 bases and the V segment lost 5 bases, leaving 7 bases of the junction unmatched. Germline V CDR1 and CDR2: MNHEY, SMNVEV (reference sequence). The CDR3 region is CASSPGTGGTKTQYF. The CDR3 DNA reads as TGTGCCAGCAGTCCAGGGACAGGGGGCACGAAGACCCAGTACTTC.

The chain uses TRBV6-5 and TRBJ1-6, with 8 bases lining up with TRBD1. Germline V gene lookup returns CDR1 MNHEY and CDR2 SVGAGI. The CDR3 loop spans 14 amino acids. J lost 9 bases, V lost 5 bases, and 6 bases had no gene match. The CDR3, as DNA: TGTGCCAGCAGTCAACAGGGGGTGAGTTCACCCCTCCACTTT. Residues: CASSQQGVSSPLHF.

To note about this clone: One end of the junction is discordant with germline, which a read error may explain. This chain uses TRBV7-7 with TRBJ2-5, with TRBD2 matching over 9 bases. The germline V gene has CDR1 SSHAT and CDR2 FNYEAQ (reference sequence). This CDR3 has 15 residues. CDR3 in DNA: TGTGCTAGCAGCCCACAACCGGGACTAGCTGAGACCCAGTACTTC. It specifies CASSPQPGLAETQYF. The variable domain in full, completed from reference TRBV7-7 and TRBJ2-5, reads GAGVSQSPRYKVTKRGQDVTLRCDPISSHATLYWYQQALGQGPEFLTYFNYEAQPDKSGLPSDRFSAERPEGSISTLTIQRTEQRDSAMYRCASSPQPGLAETQYFGPGTRLLVL.

CDR3 in DNA: TGTGCCAGCAGCCGCGGACAGGAAAACTATGGCTACACCTTC. Translating gives CASSRGQENYGYTF. The chain combines TRBV7-9 with TRBJ1-2, with 7 bases fitting TRBD1. The V gene end was trimmed by 5 bases and the J gene end by 2 bases; junction bases not matched to a gene: 5. The CDR3 loop spans 14 amino acids. Germline assignment: CDR1 SEHNR and CDR2 FQNEAQ (reference sequence).

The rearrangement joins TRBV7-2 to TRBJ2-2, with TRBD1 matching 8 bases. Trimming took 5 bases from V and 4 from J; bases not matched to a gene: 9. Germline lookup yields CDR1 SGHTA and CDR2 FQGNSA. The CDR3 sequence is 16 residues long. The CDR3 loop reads CASSLLPGQATGELFF. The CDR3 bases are TGTGCCAGCAGCCTCCTGCCGGGACAGGCCACCGGGGAGCTGTTTTTT.

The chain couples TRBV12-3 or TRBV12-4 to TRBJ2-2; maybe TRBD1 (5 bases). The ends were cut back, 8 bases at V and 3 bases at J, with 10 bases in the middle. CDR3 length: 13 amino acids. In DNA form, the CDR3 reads TGTGCCAGCCTTTCCAGGGACACCGGGGAGCTGTTTTTT. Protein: CASLSRDTGELFF.

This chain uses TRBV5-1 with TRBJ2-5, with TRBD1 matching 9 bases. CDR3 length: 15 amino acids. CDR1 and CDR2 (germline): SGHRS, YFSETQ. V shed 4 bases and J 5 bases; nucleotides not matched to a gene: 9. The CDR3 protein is CASSGTGGGRETQYF. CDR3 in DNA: TGCGCCAGCAGCGGAACAGGGGGCGGACGGGAGACCCAGTACTTC.

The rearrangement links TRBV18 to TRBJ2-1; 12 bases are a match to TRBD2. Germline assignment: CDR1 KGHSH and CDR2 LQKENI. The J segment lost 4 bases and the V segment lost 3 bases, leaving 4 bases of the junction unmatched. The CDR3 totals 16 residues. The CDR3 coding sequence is TGTGCCAGCTCACCGACTAGCGGGGGTTCTTACAATGAGCAGTTCTTC. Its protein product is CASSPTSGGSYNEQFF.

CDR3 sequence: CASSPGEKLFF. CDR3 in DNA: TGTGCCAGCAGTCCGGGTGAAAAACTGTTTTTT. The V and J genes are TRBV28 and TRBJ1-4, with no clear D. The germline V gene encodes CDR1 MDHEN and CDR2 SYDVKM. The length of the CDR3 is 11 residues. Trimming shortened V by 5 bases and J by 7 bases, and 5 bases separated the two germline ends. Based on the CDR3 plus reference TRBV28 and TRBJ1-4, the full variable domain is DVKVTQSSRYLVKRTGEKVFLECVQDMDHENMFWYRQDPGLGLRLIYFSYDVKMKEKGDIPEGYSVSREKKERFSLILESASTNQTSMYLCASSPGEKLFFGSGTQLSVL.

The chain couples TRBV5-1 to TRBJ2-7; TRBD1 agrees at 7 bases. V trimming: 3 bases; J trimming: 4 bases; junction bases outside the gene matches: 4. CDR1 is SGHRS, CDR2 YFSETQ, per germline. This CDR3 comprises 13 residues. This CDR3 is CASSSDRSYEQYF. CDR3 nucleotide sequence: TGCGCCAGCAGCTCGGACAGGTCGTACGAGCAGTACTTC.

As DNA, the CDR3 is TGTGCCTGGAGTACCCAGAAAAACACTGAAGCTTTCTTT. It is translated as CAWSTQKNTEAFF. The chain carries TRBV30 and TRBJ1-1; D is unresolved. V was trimmed by 2 bases and J by 2 bases, leaving 9 bases between them. This CDR3 has 13 residues. The V gene's germline CDR1 is GTSNPN and CDR2 SVGIG (reference sequence).

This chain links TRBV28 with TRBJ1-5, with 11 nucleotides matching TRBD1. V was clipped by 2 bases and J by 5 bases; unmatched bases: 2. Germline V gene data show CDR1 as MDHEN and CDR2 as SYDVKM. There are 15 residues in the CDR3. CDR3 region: CASSLRTGGHQPQHF. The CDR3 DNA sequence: TGTGCCAGCAGTTTAAGGACAGGGGGCCATCAGCCCCAGCATTTT.

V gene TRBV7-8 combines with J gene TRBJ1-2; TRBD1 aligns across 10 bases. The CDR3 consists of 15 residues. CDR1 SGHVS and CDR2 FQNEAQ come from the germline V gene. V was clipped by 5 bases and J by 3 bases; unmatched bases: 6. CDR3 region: CASSPGQGVDYGYTF. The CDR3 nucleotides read TGTGCCAGCAGCCCCGGACAGGGGGTTGACTATGGCTACACCTTC.